These T cell receptor beta chains were read from a single sample in a study of cytomegalovirus exposure and HLA in healthy donors. Clones were read by immunoSEQ multiplex PCR, and TCRdb kept only the in-frame ones, dropping some. Found here are about 130,000 clones, 70% to 75% of them singletons; the top ten hold 6% to 8%. The sequencing input was PBMCs. These receptors came from a male donor in good health and CMV-seronegative. The CDR3 runs from the conserved cysteine through the conserved F or W. D genes are given only for firm matches. Size values are once, few and many counts, or a class for expanded clones, and some rows have none.

clone size	V gene	J gene	D gene	CDR3 DNA	CDR3 protein
NA	TRBV27	TRBJ2-2	TRBD1	TGTGCCAGCAGGGGAAGGCAGGGGGCTACCGGGGAGCTGTTTTTT	CASRGRQGATGELFF
NA	TRBV29-1	TRBJ2-1	TRBD2	TGCAGCGTTGAGAGCGGGGGGGCTCACAATGAGCAGTTCTTC	CSVESGGAHNEQFF
NA	TRBV6-1	TRBJ1-3	NA	TGTGCCAGCAGTGTCAGGGACTCTGGAAACACCATATATTTT	CASSVRDSGNTIYF
NA	TRBV5-6	TRBJ2-7	NA	TGTGCCAGCAGCTTGGCAAACAGGGAACAGTACTTC	CASSLANREQYF
NA	TRBV21-1	TRBJ2-2	NA	TGTGCCAGTAGCAAAGCGGACACCCTCACCGGGGAGCTGTTTTTT	CASSKADTLTGELFF
few	TRBV27	TRBJ2-5	TRBD1	TGTGCCAGCAGTCCTCTCACAAGGACAGGGTCATACTTC	CASSPLTRTGSYF
once	TRBV25-1	TRBJ2-5	TRBD1	TGTGCCAGCAGTGAATCCTGGACAGGGGGCGCCGAGACCCAGTACTTC	CASSESWTGGAETQYF
NA	TRBV28	TRBJ1-4	TRBD1	TGTGCCAGCAGTTTAAGACAGGGCCGGCTTAAGGAAAAACTGTTTTTT	CASSLRQGRLKEKLFF
NA	TRBV19	TRBJ2-5	TRBD2	TGTGCCAGTAGTAGACTAGCCCAAGAGACCCAGTACTTC	CASSRLAQETQYF
NA	TRBV7-2	TRBJ2-7	NA	TGTGCCAGCACCCAGGACAGTTCCTACGAGCAGTACTTC	CASTQDSSYEQYF
NA	TRBV5-1	TRBJ2-1	TRBD1	TGCGCCAGCAGCCACCAGTGGGACAGGGGGAACAATGAGCAGTTCTTC	CASSHQWDRGNNEQFF
NA	TRBV27	TRBJ2-1	TRBD1	TGTGCCACCCAGGGGAAACAGGGGTTCAATGAGCAGTTCTTC	CATQGKQGFNEQFF
NA	TRBV5-1	TRBJ2-2	NA	TGCGCCAGCAGCTTTCAGGGTGGCACCGGGGAGCTGTTTTTT	CASSFQGGTGELFF
NA	TRBV28	TRBJ1-3	NA	TGTGCCAGCAGTTTCAGAGGGTCCGGAAACACCATATATTTT	CASSFRGSGNTIYF
NA	TRBV7-8	TRBJ2-7	NA	TGTGCCAGCAGCTCCTCCAGGTCGGCTCGCGAGTCCTACGAGCAGTACTTC	CASSSSRSARESYEQYF
once	TRBV6-5	TRBJ1-1	NA	TGTGCCAGCAGTTACTCGATGGCCAGGAATGGGGAAGCTTTCTTT	CASSYSMARNGEAFF
few	TRBV30	TRBJ1-4	TRBD1	TGTGCCTGGAGTGAGGGACAGGGGTCGAAAAAACTGTTTTTT	CAWSEGQGSKKLFF
NA	TRBV5-1	TRBJ2-5	TRBD2	TGCGCCAGCAGCTTGGGGACTAGCGTCATTGAGACCCAGTACTTC	CASSLGTSVIETQYF
once	TRBV7-2	TRBJ2-1	TRBD2	TGTGCCAGCAGCTGGGGAGCGGGCGGGGGCAATGAGCAGTTCTTC	CASSWGAGGGNEQFF
few	TRBV9	TRBJ2-1	NA	TGTGCCAGCAGCGTGGGAGATCCGAGCTCCTACAATGAGCAGTTCTTC	CASSVGDPSSYNEQFF
NA	TRBV15	TRBJ2-7	TRBD1	TGTGCCACCAGCAAGGAGGGACAGGGGGTCTACGAGCAGTACTTC	CATSKEGQGVYEQYF
NA	TRBV6-1	TRBJ2-2	TRBD1	TGTGCCAGCAACAGGGGGAACACCGGGGAGCTGTTTTTT	CASNRGNTGELFF
few	TRBV5-6	TRBJ2-5	NA	TGTGCCAGCAGCTTTCGGGGGCAAGAGACCCAGTACTTC	CASSFRGQETQYF
NA	TRBV27	TRBJ1-6	NA	TGTGCCAGCAGTTTAGGAGGGCGTAATTCACCCCTCCACTTT	CASSLGGRNSPLHF
NA	TRBV5-4	TRBJ2-5	NA	TGTGCCAGCAGCTTGGACCCGGGGTGGGAGACCCAGTACTTC	CASSLDPGWETQYF
NA	TRBV7-9	TRBJ1-2	NA	TGTGCCAGCAGCTTAGAGGGCGGAGGCTATGGCTACACCTTC	CASSLEGGGYGYTF
few	TRBV6-5	TRBJ1-1	NA	TGTGCCAGCAGTTACGAACAGGGCGTAGGAACTGAAGCTTTCTTT	CASSYEQGVGTEAFF
NA	TRBV7-2	TRBJ2-1	TRBD2	TGTGCCAGCAGCTTAGCGCGAGGAGTAGCGGGGGTGGGTGAGCAGTTCTTC	CASSLARGVAGVGEQFF
NA	TRBV28	TRBJ2-5	NA	TGTGCCAGCAGTCTCACGAGGACCCAGTACTTC	CASSLTRTQYF
NA	TRBV7-3	TRBJ2-1	TRBD2	TGTGCCAGCAGCCCCCGGGGGGAGGGCGAGCAGTTCTTC	CASSPRGEGEQFF
NA	TRBV6-6	TRBJ2-1	NA	TGTGCCAGCAGTTACGGGCGGGGGCAGCCCTACAATGAGCAGTTCTTC	CASSYGRGQPYNEQFF
NA	TRBV28	TRBJ2-1	TRBD1	TGTGCCAGCAGTGCCCCCCCGGGACAGGGGTACAATGAGCAGTTCTTC	CASSAPPGQGYNEQFF
NA	TRBV5-6	TRBJ2-3	NA	TGTGCCAGCAGCTTTCAGCGGCGAGGGGGTACGCAGTATTTT	CASSFQRRGGTQYF
NA	TRBV6-1	TRBJ1-3	TRBD1	TGTGCCAGCAGTGCCCGACAGGGTTCGGTCGGAAACACCATATATTTT	CASSARQGSVGNTIYF
few	TRBV28	TRBJ1-2	NA	TGTGCCAGCAGCAATCCCTGGGCCCCGATAGAAGGCTACACCTTC	CASSNPWAPIEGYTF
NA	TRBV5-1	TRBJ1-1	TRBD1	TGCGCCAGCAGCTTGGTCCTGGGGGCGGTTGGAGGGACAGGGGGGACTGAAGCTTTCTTT	CASSLVLGAVGGTGGTEAFF
once	TRBV19	TRBJ2-2	TRBD1	TGTGCCAGTAGTATATCCCCGGGACAGGGGGATTCCGGGGAGCTGTTTTTT	CASSISPGQGDSGELFF
NA	TRBV6-5	TRBJ1-1	TRBD1	TGTGCCAGCAGACCTGCAGGGGGCTTGAACACTGAAGCTTTCTTT	CASRPAGGLNTEAFF
NA	TRBV27	TRBJ2-7	TRBD2	TGTGCCAGCAGTCCGAAAAGCGGGAGCCGGTCCGAGCAGTACTTC	CASSPKSGSRSEQYF
once	TRBV28	TRBJ1-5	NA	TGTGCCAGCGGAAGGGGGGGGTCCAATCAGCCCCAGCATTTT	CASGRGGSNQPQHF
NA	TRBV7-2	TRBJ2-5	TRBD1	TGTGCCAGCAGCGCCCAGGGGGCTTGGGAGACCCAGTACTTC	CASSAQGAWETQYF
NA	TRBV25-1	TRBJ2-5	TRBD1	TGTGCCAGCAGTGAATATAGGACAGGTCGCCAAGAGACCCAGTACTTC	CASSEYRTGRQETQYF
few	TRBV23-1	TRBJ1-2	TRBD1	TGCGCCCGGGCCCCCAGCCCGACAGGGGGCTATGGCTACACCTTC	CARAPSPTGGYGYTF
NA	TRBV14	TRBJ2-3	NA	TGTGCCAGCAGCCAGGACGGGAACACAGATACGCAGTATTTT	CASSQDGNTDTQYF
few	TRBV6-6	TRBJ1-1	TRBD1	TGTGCCAGCAATCCGATGCAGGGGGTGCACACTGAAGCTTTCTTT	CASNPMQGVHTEAFF